The clone carrying this T cell receptor (beta chain) appeared a single time. Its antigen remains unidentified. The sample originates from a study of T cell responses to AZD1222 COVID-19 vaccine. Study background: Second-dose recipients at about 4 or about 12 weeks were treated as one pooled group. Overall study findings and caveats: Clonal diversity may have been underestimated in mostly white British donors. The study found vaccine-associated CD4 TCRs spanning spike, dominant at 160-218 and 743-854.

TCRdb's table, derived via immunoSEQ multiplex PCR, lists solely in-frame clones and lacks some. The data hold 150,000 to 200,000 clones, with roughly 92% observed a single time. CDR3 length: 17 residues. V was cut by 12 bases and J by 2 bases, with 22 bases left in between. Germline CDR1 KGHDR, CDR2 SFDVKD. This clonotype originated in an adult in good health. The material was peripheral blood, obtained on day 0 of AZD1222 vaccination. The chain joins TRBV24-1 to TRBJ2-6; D unresolved. CDR3 amino acids: CAPGVGDYMAGANVLTF. For the CDR3, the DNA is TGTGCCCCAGGAGTGGGTGATTATATGGCTGGGGCCAACGTCCTGACTTTC.